The present entry profiles one T cell receptor (beta chain) with its context. TCRdb redid the calling of the RT-PCR reads with MiXCR, one entry per CDR3 protein. Of more than 700,000 distinct CDR3 sequences listed, around 20% were seen once; the top ten hold about 10%. These data are taken from a study of response to subunit inactivated influenza vaccine. The length of the CDR3 is 12 residues. The germline V gene encodes CDR1 MDHEN and CDR2 SYDVKM. Trimming stripped 10 bases from V and 5 bases from J, with 14 bases between. The TCR sequence derives from a man in his fifties or sixties who received an inactivated influenza vaccine. This chain uses TRBV28 with TRBJ2-5; D tentatively reads TRBD1 or TRBD2 (5 bases each). The sample here was PBMCs from blood, taken approximately 5 days after vaccination. The CDR3 nucleotides are TGTGCCATCGGACTTTCAGGGGAGACCCAGTACTTC. Translated: CAIGLSGETQYF.